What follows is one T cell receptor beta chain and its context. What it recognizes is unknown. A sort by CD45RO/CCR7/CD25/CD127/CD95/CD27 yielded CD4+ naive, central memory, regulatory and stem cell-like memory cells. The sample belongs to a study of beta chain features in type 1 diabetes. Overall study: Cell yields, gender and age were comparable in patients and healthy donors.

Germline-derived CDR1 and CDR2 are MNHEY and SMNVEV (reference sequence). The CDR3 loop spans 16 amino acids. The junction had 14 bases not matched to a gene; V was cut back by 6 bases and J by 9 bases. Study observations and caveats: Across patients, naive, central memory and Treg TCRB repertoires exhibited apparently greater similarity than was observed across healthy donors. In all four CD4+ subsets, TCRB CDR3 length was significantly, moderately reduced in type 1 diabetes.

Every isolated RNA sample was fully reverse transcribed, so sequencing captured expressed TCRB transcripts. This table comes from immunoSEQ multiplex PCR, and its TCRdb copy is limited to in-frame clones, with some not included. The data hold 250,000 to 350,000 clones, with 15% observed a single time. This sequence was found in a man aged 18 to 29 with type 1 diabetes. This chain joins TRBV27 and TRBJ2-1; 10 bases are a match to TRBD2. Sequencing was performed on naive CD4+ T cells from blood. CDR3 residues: CASSSLKLAGEVEQFF. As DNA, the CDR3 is TGTGCCAGCAGCTCGCTAAAGCTAGCGGGAGAGGTTGAGCAGTTCTTC.